These T cell receptor beta chains were read from a single sample in a study of CD8+CD57+ T cells in acquired aplastic anemia. TCRdb fed the reads into MiXCR, producing one record per CDR3 protein. The table includes fewer than 200,000 distinct CDR3 sequences, 55% to 80% detected once. The sample taken for sequencing was sorted CD4+, CD8+, or CD8+CD57+ T cells (not recorded which) from PBMCs. Every receptor here comes from a human donor in good health. Both conserved end residues are part of each CDR3. Each record gives: J gene, D gene, V gene, clone size, CDR3 protein, CDR3 DNA. D genes are given only for firm matches. The size entry is marked missing in some rows and otherwise reads once, few, many or a size class.

>TRBJ2-3|-|TRBV15|-
CATSRSLATSTDTQYF
TGTGCCACCAGCCGGAGTCTAGCGACTAGCACAGATACGCAGTATTTT
>TRBJ1-5|TRBD1|TRBV19|-
CASSAETGMDNQPQHF
TGTGCCAGTAGTGCCGAGACAGGGATGGACAATCAGCCCCAGCATTTT
>TRBJ2-7|TRBD1|TRBV29-1|-
CSSRGQEAYEQYF
TGCAGCTCGAGGGGACAGGAGGCGTACGAGCAGTACTTC
>TRBJ1-2|-|TRBV29-1|-
CSARDDGYTF
TGCAGCGCCCGGGATGATGGCTACACCTTC
>TRBJ2-7|-|TRBV5-1|many
CASSLTGLSYEQYF
TGCGCCAGCAGCTTGACAGGGCTCTCCTACGAGCAGTACTTC
>TRBJ1-1|TRBD1|TRBV7-9|-
CASRPWGGTGGTEAFF
TGTGCCAGCAGACCCTGGGGCGGCACAGGGGGCACTGAAGCTTTCTTT
>TRBJ2-3|-|TRBV24-1|-
CATSDFASTDTQYF
TGTGCCACCAGTGATTTCGCTAGCACAGATACGCAGTATTTT
>TRBJ2-2|-|TRBV4-1|many
CASSQDEGLLMNTGELFF
TGCGCCAGCAGCCAAGATGAAGGACTACTTATGAACACCGGGGAGCTGTTTTTT
>TRBJ1-4|TRBD1|TRBV2|-
CASSDPKDRWDEKLFF
TGTGCCAGCAGTGACCCAAAGGACAGGTGGGATGAAAAACTGTTTTTT
>TRBJ1-2|-|TRBV12-3/TRBV12-4|-
CASSLTLTDRLYGYTF
TGTGCCAGCAGTCTAACTTTAACAGACAGGCTGTATGGCTACACCTTC
>TRBJ1-1|-|TRBV4-3|many
CASSQDAGNTEAFF
TGCGCCAGCAGCCAAGACGCAGGGAACACTGAAGCTTTCTTT
>TRBJ2-7|-|TRBV29-1|-
CSVHFRSSYEQYF
TGCAGCGTCCACTTTCGTAGCTCCTACGAGCAGTACTTC
>TRBJ1-5|TRBD1|TRBV15|-
CATSRGGTGGRNQPQHF
TGTGCCACCAGCAGAGGCGGGACAGGGGGCCGAAATCAGCCCCAGCATTTT
>TRBJ1-1|-|TRBV20-1|-
CGARDAGTGGAFF
TGCGGTGCTAGAGATGCGGGCACGGGTGGAGCTTTCTTT
>TRBJ1-1|-|TRBV9|-
CASSVVAGQNTEAFF
TGTGCCAGCAGCGTAGTAGCGGGCCAGAACACTGAAGCTTTCTTT
>TRBJ1-6|-|TRBV27|many
CASSSRVRYNSPLHF
TGTGCCAGCAGCTCTCGGGTCCGCTATAATTCACCCCTCCACTTT
>TRBJ2-6|TRBD1|TRBV5-6|-
CASSPTGAGANVLTF
TGTGCCAGCAGCCCGACAGGGGCTGGGGCCAACGTCCTGACTTTC
>TRBJ2-7|TRBD1|TRBV12-3/TRBV12-4|-
CASSYSYSGGIGEQYF
TGTGCCAGCAGTTACTCGTATTCAGGGGGCATAGGCGAGCAGTACTTC
>TRBJ1-1|-|TRBV20-1|-
CSARERGRRETFF
TGCAGTGCTAGAGAACGAGGGAGGCGTGAGACTTTCTTT
>TRBJ2-5|-|TRBV9|many
CASSVYGVRGTQETQYF
TGTGCCAGCAGCGTATATGGGGTTCGGGGAACCCAAGAGACCCAGTACTTC
>TRBJ2-3|-|TRBV20-1|few
CSARDRERQYF
TGCAGTGCTAGAGATAGGGAGCGGCAGTATTTT
>TRBJ2-3|-|TRBV11-2|many
CASSSARVFITDTQYF
TGTGCCAGCAGCTCTGCCCGGGTCTTCATCACAGATACGCAGTATTTT
>TRBJ2-3|TRBD2|TRBV5-1|many
CASSSGGLAGFGTDTQYF
TGCGCCAGCAGCTCGGGGGGACTAGCGGGGTTTGGCACAGATACGCAGTATTTT
>TRBJ1-6|-|TRBV7-9|-
CASRTDGNNSPLHF
TGTGCCAGCAGGACCGACGGAAATAATTCACCCCTCCACTTT
>TRBJ1-2|TRBD1|TRBV9|-
CASSTGTAKWGYTF
TGTGCCAGCAGCACGGGGACAGCAAAGTGGGGCTACACCTTC
>TRBJ2-3|-|TRBV12-3/TRBV12-4|many
CASAGPRDRTDTQYF
TGTGCCAGTGCAGGTCCCAGGGACCGCACAGATACGCAGTATTTT
>TRBJ2-1|TRBD2|TRBV24-1|many
CATSDLLADYNEQFF
TGTGCCACCAGTGATTTACTAGCGGATTACAATGAGCAGTTCTTC
>TRBJ2-2|TRBD1|TRBV20-1|once
CSATGTGGPELFF
TGCAGTGCTACTGGGACAGGGGGCCCGGAGCTGTTTTTT
>TRBJ2-7|-|TRBV7-9|-
CASSPNPYEQYF
TGTGCCAGCAGCCCCAACCCCTACGAGCAGTACTTC
>TRBJ1-2|-|TRBV9|-
CASSVGGGYGYTF
TGTGCCAGCAGCGTAGGCGGGGGATATGGCTACACCTTC
>TRBJ2-7|TRBD1|TRBV7-2|-
CASSSRTGVTPYEQYF
TGTGCCAGCAGCTCCCGGACAGGTGTCACTCCCTACGAGCAGTACTTC
>TRBJ2-1|TRBD2|TRBV24-1|many
CATSDSQPGLAYNEQFF
TGTGCCACCAGTGATTCACAACCGGGACTAGCCTACAATGAGCAGTTCTTC
>TRBJ2-5|TRBD2|TRBV29-1|-
CSGEWAGGQETQYF
TGCAGCGGGGAATGGGCGGGGGGGCAAGAGACCCAGTACTTC
>TRBJ2-3|-|TRBV9|-
CASSVEISGTDTQYF
TGTGCCAGCAGCGTAGAAATCTCGGGCACAGATACGCAGTATTTT
>TRBJ2-3|-|TRBV10-3|-
CAIRAPGGASTDTQYF
TGTGCCATCAGAGCACCTGGCGGGGCAAGCACAGATACGCAGTATTTT
>TRBJ2-2|-|TRBV5-1|few
CASRVRPNTGELFF
TGCGCCAGCAGAGTCAGGCCGAACACCGGGGAGCTGTTTTTT
>TRBJ2-1|TRBD2|TRBV20-1|many
CSARTSGSYNEQFF
TGCAGTGCTAGGACTAGCGGATCCTACAATGAGCAGTTCTTC
>TRBJ2-5|-|TRBV7-9|-
CASSLGGGQGLQETQYF
TGTGCCAGCAGCTTAGGGGGGGGGCAGGGACTCCAAGAGACCCAGTACTTC
>TRBJ1-1|-|TRBV5-6|-
CASSPWTEAFF
TGTGCCAGCAGCCCGTGGACTGAAGCTTTCTTT
>TRBJ1-2|TRBD1|TRBV2|-
CASSEGTGFNYGYTF
TGTGCCAGCAGTGAGGGGACAGGATTTAACTATGGCTACACCTTC
>TRBJ1-6|-|TRBV24-1|-
CATSEGNGNSPLHF
TGTGCCACCAGTGAGGGGAATGGCAATTCACCCCTCCACTTT
>TRBJ1-2|-|TRBV7-6|-
CASSLGGFQRGDAYGYTF
TGTGCCAGCAGCTTAGGGGGCTTTCAGAGGGGCGATGCCTATGGCTACACCTTC
>TRBJ2-5|-|TRBV7-9|many
CASSPWSGVETQYF
TGTGCCAGCAGCCCGTGGAGTGGAGTAGAGACCCAGTACTTC
>TRBJ1-5|-|TRBV20-1|-
CSAGGDYSNQPQHF
TGCAGTGCCGGGGGAGACTATAGCAATCAGCCCCAGCATTTT
>TRBJ2-1|-|TRBV20-1|few
CSARSSEVWFF
TGCAGTGCTAGATCAAGTGAAGTGTGGTTCTTC
>TRBJ1-1|-|TRBV4-1|-
CASSPSPRQAGTEAFF
TGCGCCAGCAGCCCTTCCCCCCGACAGGCTGGCACTGAAGCTTTCTTT
>TRBJ1-6|-|TRBV7-3|-
CASSLGPGSSPLHF
TGTGCCAGCAGCTTGGGTCCGGGCAGTTCACCCCTCCACTTT
>TRBJ1-3|-|TRBV6-5|-
CASSYSSGNTIYF
TGTGCCAGCAGTTATTCCTCTGGAAACACCATATATTTT
>TRBJ2-3|TRBD1|TRBV19|-
CASSLGQGGDTQYF
TGTGCCAGTAGTCTCGGACAGGGTGGAGATACGCAGTATTTT
>TRBJ2-4|-|TRBV3-1|-
CASSQDGGGEDIQYF
TGTGCCAGCAGCCAAGATGGAGGGGGCGAAGACATTCAGTACTTC
>TRBJ2-3|-|TRBV24-1|once
CATSDSPGLHTQYF
TGTGCCACCAGTGATTCCCCGGGACTCCATACGCAGTATTTT
>TRBJ2-7|-|TRBV4-3|-
CASSQDHGGFVPYEQYF
TGCGCCAGCAGCCAAGATCATGGCGGGTTCGTGCCCTACGAGCAGTACTTC
>TRBJ2-7|TRBD2|TRBV29-1|few
CSASGGGKGYEQYF
TGCAGCGCCTCGGGCGGGGGGAAGGGGTACGAGCAGTACTTC
>TRBJ2-3|-|TRBV7-9|-
CASSYPPPRGRSDTQYF
TGTGCCAGCAGCTACCCACCCCCCAGGGGGAGGTCGGATACGCAGTATTTT